Below are 3 T cell receptor beta chains sequenced from a single sample in a study of T cells in Graves' hyperthyroidism and ophthalmopathy. There were TCR beta CDR3 regions amplified from RNA transcripts. Using the HTBI primer set, a first-round RT-PCR was run on the TCR CDR3. TCRdb processed the multiplex PCR reads anew with MiXCR; each CDR3 protein has one entry. Found here are 500,000 to 650,000 distinct CDR3 sequences, 17% of them singletons; the top ten hold approximately 16%. Sequencing used blood. The origin of the receptors is a woman aged 18-29 years with Graves' ophthalmopathy.

The V call is TRBV28, the J call TRBJ2-2; tentatively, D is TRBD1 (6 bases). Germline CDR1 reads MDHEN; CDR2 reads SYDVKM. The CDR3 runs 14 residues. Between the trimmed V and J ends, which lost 2 bases and 6 bases, there was a span of 10 bases. CDR3 DNA sequence: TGTGCCAGCAGTTTAACAGGGTTAGCCGGGGAGCTGTTTTTT. Amino acid sequence: CASSLTGLAGELFF.

There are a few counts of this clonotype. Possible read error: a much larger clone is one base away. This chain connects TRBV5-1 to TRBJ2-1, with no clear D. CDR1 and CDR2 from the germline V gene are SGHRS and YFSETQ. The CDR3 totals 12 residues. V dropped 9 bases and J dropped 3 bases, with 10 bases sitting between them. This CDR3 reads CATRRDYNEQFF. The DNA for the CDR3 is TGCGCCACCAGACGTGACTACAATGAGCAGTTCTTC. Full variable domain (remainder filled in from reference TRBV5-1 and TRBJ2-1): KAGVTQTPRYLIKTRGQQVTLSCSPISGHRSVSWYQQTPGQGLQFLFEYFSETQRNKGNFPGRFSGRQFSNSRSEMNVSTLELGDSALYLCATRRDYNEQFFGPGTRLTVL.

In this sample, this clonotype turned up a few times. The CDR3 is CASGSVRVGAHYGYTF. In DNA, the CDR3 is TGTGCCAGCGGTTCGGTTCGGGTGGGGGCGCATTATGGCTACACCTTC. The J gene is TRBJ1-2, the V gene TRBV27, with a weak D call TRBD1 (6 bases). V lost 8 bases and J 5 bases, leaving 24 bases between the germline ends. The CDR3 runs to 16 residues. Germline V CDR1 and CDR2: MNHEY, SMNVEV (reference sequence).